The 12 T cell receptor beta chains reported below all come from one sample, sequenced in a study of control samples from healthy donors and cancer patients. Sequenced by immunoSEQ multiplex PCR; TCRdb stores in-frame clones only, minus some. This repertoire shows 100,000 to 150,000 clones, 91% found once; its top ten account for roughly 9.4%. Sequenced input: blood. Receptors were obtained from a young man in good health.

The chain uses TRBV5-1 and TRBJ1-1, with a possible D match to TRBD1 (6 bases). Germline V gene lookup returns CDR1 SGHRS and CDR2 YFSETQ. The CDR3 has 14 residues. With 4 bases removed from V and 1 base from J, the gap between germline ends came to 11 bases. The CDR3 sequence: CASSILQGNTEAFF. The CDR3 bases are TGCGCCAGCAGCATCTTACAGGGGAACACTGAAGCTTTCTTT.

The chain recombines TRBV30 with TRBJ2-1; 7 bases map to TRBD2. With V trimmed by 0 bases and J by 5 bases, 7 bases remained unmatched. The CDR3 contains 15 residues. CDR1 is GTSNPN, CDR2 SVGIG, per germline (reference sequence). The CDR3 sequence: CAWSVPSGEDNEQFF. DNA of the CDR3: TGTGCCTGGAGTGTACCCAGCGGGGAGGACAATGAGCAGTTCTTC.

The rearrangement uses TRBV6-5 and TRBJ2-5; TRBD2 matches at 9 bases. CDR3 length: 15 residues. CDR1 is MNHEY and CDR2 is SVGAGI in the germline V gene. V dropped 5 bases and J dropped 3; count of bases not matched to a gene: 7. Here the CDR3 DNA reads TGTGCCAGCAGTCCCGCCGGGACTAGCAAAGAGACCCAGTACTTC. This gives the protein CASSPAGTSKETQYF.

V usage is TRBV4-1 and J usage is TRBJ1-1; TRBD1 is a possible D gene (5 bases). This CDR3 is 14 amino acids long. CDR1 and CDR2 from the germline V gene are MGHRA and YSYEKL. V lost 7 bases and J lost 5, with 17 bases in between. The CDR3 sequence is CASTSGTAGTEAFF. The DNA of the CDR3 is TGCGCCAGCACCTCCGGGACGGCGGGGACTGAAGCTTTCTTT.

This chain uses TRBV12-3 or TRBV12-4 with TRBJ2-3; D uncertain. The CDR3 spans 11 residues. Between the trimmed V and J ends, which lost 6 bases and 8 bases, there was a span of 9 bases. CDR3 coding DNA: TGTGCCAGCAGCCCCCGTGGTACGCAGTATTTT. Translating gives CASSPRGTQYF.

The chain links TRBV3-1 (or the pseudogene TRBV3-2) to TRBJ2-3, with 12 bases that match TRBD2. Trimming removed 2 bases from V and 5 bases from J; junction bases left unmatched: 5. This CDR3 region has 16 residues. Germline CDR1 is LGHDT and CDR2 is YNNKEL (reference sequence). CDR3 residues: CASSQTSGGTGDTQYF. CDR3 coding DNA: TGTGCCAGCAGCCAAACTAGCGGGGGGACGGGAGATACGCAGTATTTT.

CDR3 loop: CASSTGATNEKLFF. CDR3 nucleotides: TGTGCCAGCAGCACAGGGGCTACTAATGAAAAACTGTTTTTT. The genes are TRBV6-5 and TRBJ1-4; 7 bases align to TRBD1. There are 14 residues in the CDR3. Germline CDR1 is MNHEY and CDR2 is SVGAGI. V trimming: 6 bases; J trimming: 2 bases; junction bases outside the gene matches: 3.

This chain uses TRBV4-1 with TRBJ2-5; D might be TRBD1 (6 bases). The CDR3 has 13 residues. V lost 6 bases and J lost 5, with 13 bases in between. Germline V gives CDR1 MGHRA, CDR2 YSYEKL. CDR3 protein: CASSGRGPETQYF. In DNA form, the CDR3 reads TGCGCCAGCAGTGGCAGGGGCCCTGAGACCCAGTACTTC.

The V gene is TRBV10-1, the J gene TRBJ1-6; D not certain. Germline V gene lookup returns CDR1 WNHNN and CDR2 SYGVQD (reference sequence). V lost 0 bases to trimming and J lost 7 bases, with 4 bases between them. The CDR3 loop spans 13 amino acids. The CDR3 DNA sequence: TGCGCCAGCAGTGAGTCTGGGAATTCACCCCTCCACTTT. Translating gives CASSESGNSPLHF.

V is TRBV4-2 and J is TRBJ1-2; D uncertain. V was pared by 3 bases and J by 4 bases, with 15 bases between. This CDR3 contains 15 residues. In germline, CDR1 is LGHNA, CDR2 YNFKEQ. The chain's CDR3 is CASSQEAVRAYGYTF. DNA of the CDR3: TGTGCCAGCAGCCAGGAAGCGGTTCGGGCCTATGGCTACACCTTC.

V usage is TRBV28 and J usage is TRBJ2-7; 10 bases fit TRBD2. Trimming at V came to 4 bases and at J to 2 bases, leaving 5 bases not matched to a gene. The CDR3 totals 15 residues. CDR1 is MDHEN and CDR2 is SYDVKM in the germline V gene. The CDR3 here is CASSSSSGGPYEQYF. The CDR3 DNA reads as TGTGCCAGCAGTTCCTCTAGCGGGGGACCCTACGAGCAGTACTTC. Combining the CDR3 with reference TRBV28 and TRBJ2-7 gives the whole variable domain DVKVTQSSRYLVKRTGEKVFLECVQDMDHENMFWYRQDPGLGLRLIYFSYDVKMKEKGDIPEGYSVSREKKERFSLILESASTNQTSMYLCASSSSSGGPYEQYFGPGTRLTVT.

The chain joins TRBV12-3 or TRBV12-4 to TRBJ2-7; D unresolved. This CDR3 spans 13 amino acids. Trimming shortened V by 3 bases and J by 2 bases, and 8 bases separated the two germline ends. The CDR3 region has the DNA TGTGCCAGCAGTTTCTGGAGCCCCTACGAGCAGTACTTC. This encodes CASSFWSPYEQYF.